This T cell receptor beta chain comes out of a study of coeliac disease (dated by TCRdb to 2021 to 2024). In the study overall: Each coeliac patient was placed into one of three groups: newly diagnosed active disease, refractory coeliac disease type I, or disease controlled by a gluten-free diet. Small intestinal lymphocyte fractions from coeliac and non-coeliac patients were analysed in the study using next-generation sequencing of rearranged TRB and TRG CDR3 regions. The aim was to characterise TR repertoires of small intestinal T cells in active, refractory type I and gluten-free-diet-treated coeliac disease. The full study included around 30 patients: some 22 with serologically confirmed coeliac disease and 8 controls with non-small intestinal disorders. TRB sequencing succeeded for samples from roughly 29 subjects, including roughly 25 paired bulk unsorted intraepithelial and lamina propria cell samples. Study-level results and caveats: High-purity fractions were not obtained when intraepithelial cells were separated from lamina propria cells, so cross-contamination between compartments was possible. Active coeliac intraepithelial and lamina propria samples had lower TRB and TRG repertoire clonality than controls, suggesting that diverse T cells were recruited. TRB repertoires were found to be largely private, with most amino acid sequences unique to one sample, and no significant difference in V-gene usage was found between disease groups. In the authors' view, the approach was unsuitable for unbiased detection of gliadin-specific T cells, since gliadin-specific T cells are scarce and rarely shared between patients.

As concerns this clone: Its antigen remains undetermined. It has no much larger one-base neighbor in the sample; base qualities were not kept.

The protocol used for the library was the immunoSEQ multiplex PCR assay. The TR loci underwent multiplexed PCR amplification, with J gene segments targeted by reverse primers and V gene segments targeted by forward primers. The amplified CDR3 regions were sequenced using the Illumina HiSeq System. The authors' pipeline ran thus. Closely related reads were merged with a nearest-neighbour algorithm so that PCR and sequencing errors were removed and data were collapsed into unique sequences. Repertoires were summarised by clonality and by T cell density, defined as TR molecules per amount of genomic DNA input. Public TRs were defined as CDR3 amino acid sequences in at least 80% of unsorted samples, then tested for differential abundance between coeliac and control samples. Differences in clonality and density between disease groups were tested by Kruskal-Wallis tests, followed by Dunn post-tests. TCRdb's version of the immuneACCESS table is confined to in-frame rearrangements and falls short of the full clone set. An unresolved V gene accounts for under half of the shortfall where checked; the remainder is of unknown origin. V, J and clone size were drawn from that table, and D and trimming were deduced from the DNA. The sample table holds 3,000 or so clones, of which around 59% were seen once. Together, the top ten hold about 18% of the sample.

Cells were frozen in liquid nitrogen in DMSO/FBS as aliquots of hundreds of thousands of cells, with a single aliquot from each fraction going to sequencing. Endoscopy and small intestinal biopsy were performed in all 30 or so patients in the study. To release intraepithelial cells, biopsies were stirred at 37 degrees Celsius for one hour in RPMI containing EGTA, MgCl2 and 1% FBS. Genomic DNA was extracted from frozen unsorted cell fractions using the Qiagen DNeasy blood extraction kit. The specimen sequenced was intraepithelial lymphocytes from the gut. The label giving this sample's cell subset or site can be read as: intraepithelial cell (IEC) fraction of small intestinal biopsy. This clonotype was sampled from a man between 60 and 75 years old with celiac disease on a gluten-free diet.

The CDR3 region has the sequence CAWSVRGGTGGILGSGNTIYF. The sequenced DNA is TGTGCCTGGAGTGTACGAGGCGGGACAGGGGGAATTTTAGGGTCTGGAAACACCATATATTTT. The chain couples TRBV30 to TRBJ1-3; 11 bases in the middle match TRBD1. Relative to germline, V is missing 0 bases and J is missing 1 base, with 17 bases of the junction outside any gene match. According to the germline V gene (reference sequence), CDR1 reads GTSNPN and CDR2 reads SVGIG. The CDR3 has 21 amino acids, counting the end cysteine and phenylalanine. The kept DNA is CDR3 alone, 63 bases in frame from the first base.